The present entry profiles one T cell receptor (beta chain) with its context. Its antigen is unidentified. CDR3 length: 13 residues. These data belong to a study of cytomegalovirus exposure and HLA in healthy donors. Study observations and caveats: Most TCR beta V segments were productive about 90% or about 30% of the time in an earlier analysis. Judged likely to be a sequencing artifact was a cluster of highly shared sequence variants.

Amplification used 60 Vbeta primers and 13 Jbeta primers. Sequenced by immunoSEQ multiplex PCR; TCRdb stores in-frame clones only, minus some. Of some 150,000 clones listed, around 60% are singletons. The clonotype originates from an older woman in good health and CMV-seropositive. Source material: PBMCs. The chain carries TRBV21-1 and TRBJ2-7; TRBD1 is taken as the D call from the table, unchecked against the DNA. TRBV21-1 is reported as a pseudogene. Here the CDR3 reads CASKGQQIYEQYF. CDR3 coding DNA: TGTGCCAGCAAGGGGCAGCAAATTTACGAGCAGTACTTC.